This T cell receptor beta chain is drawn from a study of PD-L1 blockade in urothelial cancer. Across the study: The study recovered a median of roughly 140,000 T cells per blood sample.

Study-level findings and limits: Clonality of blood TCR below the median before treatment predicted better survival.

Germline CDR1 is MGHRA and CDR2 is YSYEKL. The length of the CDR3 is 18 residues. The trim removed 4 bases at V and 4 bases at J, leaving 12 bases unmatched. Time point noted: pretreatment peripheral blood. As concerns this clone: What it binds is unknown.

The repertoire was sequenced with immunoSEQ multiplex PCR; TCRdb's copy has only in-frame clones and lacks some. The table records about 130,000 clones, around 85% of them present only once. The chain uses TRBV4-1 and TRBJ2-5, with 13 bases lining up with TRBD2. Sequencing used PBMCs, obtained around atezolizumab (anti-PD-L1) treatment. This TCR came from a man aged 50-60 years with urothelial cancer. The CDR3 sequence: CASSPRGLAGVGGETQYF. The CDR3 DNA reads TGCGCCAGCAGCCCCCGCGGACTAGCGGGAGTCGGCGGAGAGACCCAGTACTTC.